The T cell receptor beta chain described here comes from a study of HIV-infected patients and healthy controls. TCRdb reprocessed the 5' RACE reads via MiXCR and lists one record per CDR3 protein. This sample carries 65,000 to 70,000 distinct CDR3 sequences, around 16% of them seen once, and the ten largest clones take 4.5% to 7%. Trimming cost V 5 bases and J 4 bases; bases outside gene matches: 4. Germline V gives CDR1 MNHEY, CDR2 SVGEGT. The CDR3 totals 16 residues. The chain is built from TRBV6-2 or TRBV6-3 and TRBJ2-3; 15 bases are shared with TRBD2. Sequencing input: CD4+ T cells from blood. The TCR originated in a human donor in good health. The CDR3 region is CASSTGLAGGPDTQYF. The CDR3, as DNA: TGTGCCAGCAGTACGGGACTAGCGGGAGGTCCAGATACGCAGTATTTT.